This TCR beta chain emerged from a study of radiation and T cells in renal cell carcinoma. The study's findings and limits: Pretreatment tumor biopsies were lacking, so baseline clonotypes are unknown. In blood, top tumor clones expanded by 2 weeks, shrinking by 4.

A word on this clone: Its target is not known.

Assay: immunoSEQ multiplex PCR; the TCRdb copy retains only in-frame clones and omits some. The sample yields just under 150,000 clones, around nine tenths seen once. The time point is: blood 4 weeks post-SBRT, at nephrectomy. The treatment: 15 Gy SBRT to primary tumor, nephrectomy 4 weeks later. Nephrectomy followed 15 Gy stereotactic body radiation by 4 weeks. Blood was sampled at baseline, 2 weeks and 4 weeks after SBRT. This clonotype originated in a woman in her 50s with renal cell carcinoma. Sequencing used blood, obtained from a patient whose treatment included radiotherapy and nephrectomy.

Written as DNA, the CDR3 is TGTGCCAGCAGCTTGAGGACTAGCGGGAGCGTGTATACGCAGTATTTT. Its translation is CASSLRTSGSVYTQYF. The chain has TRBV7-2 and TRBJ2-3; TRBD2 matches at 13 bases. This CDR3 has 16 amino acids. Looked up from germline, CDR1 is SGHTA and CDR2 is FQGNSA. V lost 3 bases and J lost 7; bases outside the gene matches: 7.